The 6 T cell receptor beta chains below come from one sample, sequenced in a study of CD8+CD57+ T cells in acquired aplastic anemia. Investigators profiled TCR beta VDJ and CDR3 from genomic DNA template. Via MiXCR, TCRdb re-called the reads, giving one row per CDR3 protein. Of hundreds of thousands of distinct CDR3 sequences in the sample, about two thirds were seen once. Sequencing was performed on sorted CD4+, CD8+, or CD8+CD57+ T cells (not recorded which) from PBMCs. Receptors were obtained from a human donor in good health, serving as a control.

This clonotype was counted once. Without the conserved terminal phenylalanine or tryptophan, this CDR3 likely stems from a read error. This chain uses TRBV2 with TRBJ2-2, with D possibly being TRBD1 (5 bases). Trimming pared 8 bases from V and 4 bases from J, leaving 17 bases between. The CDR3 extends over 15 amino acids. Germline values: CDR1 SNHLY, CDR2 FYNNEI. CDR3 DNA: TGTGCCAGCGGCCTGCAGGGTGGTATCACCGGGGAGCTGTTTTGT. Translation: CASGLQGGITGELFC.

This clonotype appeared many times. The V gene is TRBV10-3, the J gene TRBJ1-2; D is undetermined. CDR1 ENHRY and CDR2 SYGVKD come from the germline V gene. The CDR3 runs 14 residues. Trimming took 3 bases from V and 8 from J, leaving 16 bases between them. The CDR3 spells CAISESPGVQGYTF. As DNA, the CDR3 is TGTGCCATCAGTGAATCACCGGGAGTGCAGGGCTACACCTTC.

The V and J genes are TRBV5-4 and TRBJ2-1; a possible D gene is TRBD1 (6 bases). Germline CDR1 reads SGHNT; CDR2 reads YYREEE (reference sequence). The CDR3 loop spans 16 amino acids. Trimming pared 2 bases from V and 2 bases from J, leaving 14 bases between. This CDR3 reads CASSFTGFLAYNEQFF. In nucleotides, the CDR3 is TGTGCCAGCAGCTTTACAGGGTTCCTAGCCTACAATGAGCAGTTCTTC.

J is TRBJ1-6 and V is TRBV7-2; D remains unclear. The CDR3 length is 15 residues. V was cut by 2 bases and J by 17 bases, with 22 bases left in between. Germline V CDR1 and CDR2: SGHTA, FQGNSA. In DNA, the CDR3 is TGTGCCAGCAGCTTACTGCTACAATACGAGCAGTACTTCCACTTT. It translates to CASSLLLQYEQYFHF.

The CDR3: CASSAQGGEIRQPQHF. In DNA form, the CDR3 reads TGTGCCAGTAGTGCGCAGGGAGGGGAGATAAGGCAGCCCCAGCATTTT. The chain combines TRBV19 with TRBJ1-5; maybe TRBD1 (5 bases). This CDR3 contains 16 residues. V shed 5 bases and J shed 7 bases, with 21 bases lying between them. The germline CDR1 and CDR2 sequences are LNHDA and SQIVND (reference sequence).

The gene calls are TRBV19 and TRBJ2-3; 8 bases align to TRBD2. With V trimmed by 5 bases and J by 2 bases, 9 bases remained unmatched. The CDR3 loop spans 16 amino acids. Germline V gene lookup returns CDR1 LNHDA and CDR2 SQIVND (reference sequence). The CDR3 nucleotides read TGTGCCAGTAGTTCCCAGACAGCGGGAGACACAGATACGCAGTATTTT. Amino acids: CASSSQTAGDTDTQYF. The full variable domain, completed using reference TRBV19 and TRBJ2-3, is DGGITQSPKYLFRKEGQNVTLSCEQNLNHDAMYWYRQDPGQGLRLIYYSQIVNDFQKGDIAEGYSVSREKKESFPLTVTSAQKNPTAFYLCASSSQTAGDTDTQYFGPGTRLTVL.